A selection of T cell receptor beta chains follows, all from one sample in a study of T-cell reconstitution after alpha-beta-depleted transplantation in children. Each CDR3 protein gets one entry after TCRdb re-called the PCR reads with MiXCR. The table lists a few hundred thousand distinct CDR3 sequences, approximately 6.3% of them singletons. Sample: PBMCs, taken before TCRalphabeta/CD19-depleted stem cell transplant. Source of these receptors: a boy aged 2 to 9 with acute lymphoblastic leukemia, due to receive a stem cell transplant. Each CDR3 is given with its conserved first and last residue. The order of the fields is V gene, J gene, CDR3 protein.

TRBV20-1	TRBJ1-4	CSAERGIANEKLFF
TRBV12-3/TRBV12-4	TRBJ2-3	CASSIPPGHSRKYF
TRBV5-6	TRBJ2-1	CASSLPAGANEQFF
TRBV28	TRBJ2-7	CASTETGVGEQYF
TRBV12-3/TRBV12-4	TRBJ1-1	CASSTIPGFTLDTEAFF
TRBV5-1	TRBJ1-1	CASRSHTEAFF
TRBV6-1	TRBJ2-6	CASSVTIDGANVLTF
TRBV6-1	TRBJ2-5	CASRRQGLETQYF
TRBV7-3	TRBJ2-3	CAIRIRMDLAGRKGGTDTQYF
TRBV27	TRBJ2-1	CASSLDLAGVGNNEQFF
TRBV21-1	TRBJ1-1	CASSKHSRGAEAFF
TRBV12-3/TRBV12-4	TRBJ2-1	CASSSLLMLAGSSYNEQFF
TRBV5-1	TRBJ2-1	CASSLGEGPAFF
TRBV5-1	TRBJ2-7	CASSLGQGPRPYEQYF
TRBV9	TRBJ2-2	CASSDPSGGINTGELFF
TRBV11-2	TRBJ2-2	CASSPRRGGANTGELFF
TRBV30	TRBJ2-5	CACQTFSGETQYF
TRBV4-3	TRBJ2-5	CASSQDWGGSGGQETQYF
TRBV2	TRBJ1-2	CASRGTNYGYTF
TRBV7-2	TRBJ2-7	CASSFPPGEQYF
TRBV7-2	TRBJ2-1	CASSSMARGEQLFF
TRBV6-1	TRBJ2-7	CASSGGAGAPYEQYF
TRBV9	TRBJ2-1	CASSGGDSPYNEQFF
TRBV12-3/TRBV12-4	TRBJ2-7	CASSYSGVREQYF
TRBV12-3/TRBV12-4	TRBJ2-1	CASRTQRRGRNEQFF
TRBV29-1	TRBJ2-3	CSVEDLGVAEDTQYF
TRBV5-1	TRBJ1-5	CASSVGTDYSNQPQHF
TRBV5-1	TRBJ1-4	CASSPGGDEKLFF
TRBV27	TRBJ2-5	CASSPGTSGGLETQYF
TRBV4-1	TRBJ2-1	CASSQELQSSDEQFF
TRBV28	TRBJ1-2	CASTRDGANYGYTF
TRBV6-5	TRBJ2-7	CASSYSGFGAYEQYF
TRBV7-2	TRBJ2-3	CASTPVSGTQYF